This T cell receptor (beta chain) was captured by sequencing in a study of cytomegalovirus exposure and HLA in healthy donors. Study results and caveats: Rare sequences made up most TCRs, while some public TCRs were found in many donors. A classifier reportedly called cytomegalovirus status with high sensitivity and specificity.

As concerns this clone: Its antigen is not identified.

Libraries were prepared by immunoSEQ multiplex PCR; TCRdb keeps only in-frame clonotypes and omits some of them. The table has 150,000 to 200,000 clones, 84% seen once. Separation from the roughly 700-subject first cohort characterized the roughly 120-subject validation cohort, to which the donors belonged. CDR1 is LGHNA, CDR2 YNFKEQ, per germline. The CDR3 consists of 15 residues. Trimming stripped 0 bases from V and 5 bases from J, with 13 bases between. The sample consisted of PBMCs. The chain is built from TRBV4-2 and TRBJ2-5, with D perhaps TRBD2 (5 bases). This TCR came from a man between 18 and 35 years old in good health and CMV-seropositive. CDR3 sequence: CASSQDVLATETQYF. CDR3 coding DNA: TGTGCCAGCAGCCAAGACGTTTTAGCGACCGAGACCCAGTACTTC.